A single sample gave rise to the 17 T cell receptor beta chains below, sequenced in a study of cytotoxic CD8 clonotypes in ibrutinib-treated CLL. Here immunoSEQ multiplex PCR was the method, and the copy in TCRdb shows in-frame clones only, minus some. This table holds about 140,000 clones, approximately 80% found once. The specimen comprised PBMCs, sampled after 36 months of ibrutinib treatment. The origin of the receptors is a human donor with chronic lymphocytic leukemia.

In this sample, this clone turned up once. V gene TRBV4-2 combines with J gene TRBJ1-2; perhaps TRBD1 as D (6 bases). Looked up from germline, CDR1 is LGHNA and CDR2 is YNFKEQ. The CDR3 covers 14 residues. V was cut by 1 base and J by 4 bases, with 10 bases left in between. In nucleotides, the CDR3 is TGTGCCAGCAGCCAAGTACAGGGACCCTATGGCTACACCTTC. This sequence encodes CASSQVQGPYGYTF.

The CDR3: CASETDGYGYTF. CDR3 DNA sequence: TGTGCCAGCGAAACCGACGGCTATGGCTACACCTTC. J is TRBJ1-2 and V is TRBV9; no clear D. This CDR3 has 12 residues. Trimming removed 7 bases from V and 4 bases from J, with 11 bases in between. Germline loops: CDR1 SGDLS, CDR2 YYNGEE.

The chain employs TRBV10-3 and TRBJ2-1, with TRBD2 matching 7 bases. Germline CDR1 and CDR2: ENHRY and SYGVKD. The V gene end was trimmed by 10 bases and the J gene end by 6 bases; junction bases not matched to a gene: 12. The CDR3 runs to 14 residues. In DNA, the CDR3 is TGTGCCACTATGGGTTCGACGGGAGGCAATGAGCAGTTCTTC. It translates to CATMGSTGGNEQFF.

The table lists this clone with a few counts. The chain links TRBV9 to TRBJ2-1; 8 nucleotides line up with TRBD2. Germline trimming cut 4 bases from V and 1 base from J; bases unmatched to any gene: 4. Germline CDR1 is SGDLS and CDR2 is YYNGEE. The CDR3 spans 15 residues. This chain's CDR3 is CASSRSGGSYNEQFF. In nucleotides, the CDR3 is TGTGCCAGCAGCCGATCGGGGGGGTCCTACAATGAGCAGTTCTTC. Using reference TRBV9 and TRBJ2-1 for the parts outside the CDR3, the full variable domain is DSGVTQTPKHLITATGQRVTLRCSPRSGDLSVYWYQQSLDQGLQFLIQYYNGEERAKGNILERFSAQQFPDLHSELNLSSLELGDSALYFCASSRSGGSYNEQFFGPGTRLTVL.

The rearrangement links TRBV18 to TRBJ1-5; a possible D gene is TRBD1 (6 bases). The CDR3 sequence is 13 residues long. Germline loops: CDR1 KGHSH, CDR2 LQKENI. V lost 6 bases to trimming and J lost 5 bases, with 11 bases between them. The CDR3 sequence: CASSDGQHQPQHF. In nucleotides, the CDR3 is TGTGCCAGCTCCGACGGACAGCATCAGCCCCAGCATTTT.

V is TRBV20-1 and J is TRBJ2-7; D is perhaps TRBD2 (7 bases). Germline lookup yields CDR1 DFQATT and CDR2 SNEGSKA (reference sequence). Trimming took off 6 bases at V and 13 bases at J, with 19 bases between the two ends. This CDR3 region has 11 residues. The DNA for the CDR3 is TGCAGTGCCGCGGGGGCTCAGGAAGGATACTTC. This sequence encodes CSAAGAQEGYF.

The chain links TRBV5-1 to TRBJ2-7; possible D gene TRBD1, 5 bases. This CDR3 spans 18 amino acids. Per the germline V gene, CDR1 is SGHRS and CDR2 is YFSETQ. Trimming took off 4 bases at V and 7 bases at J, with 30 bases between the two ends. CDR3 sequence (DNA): TGCGCCAGCAGCCCAGAGTCTAACTCGGTCACAGGAAAGAGGGAGCAGTACTTC. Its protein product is CASSPESNSVTGKREQYF.

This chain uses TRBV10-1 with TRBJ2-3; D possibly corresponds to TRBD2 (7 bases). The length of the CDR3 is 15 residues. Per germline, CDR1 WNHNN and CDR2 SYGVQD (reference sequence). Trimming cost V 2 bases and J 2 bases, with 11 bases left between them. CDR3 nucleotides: TGCGCCAGCAGTGAGAGGGAGGGGGTCACAGATACGCAGTATTTT. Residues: CASSEREGVTDTQYF.

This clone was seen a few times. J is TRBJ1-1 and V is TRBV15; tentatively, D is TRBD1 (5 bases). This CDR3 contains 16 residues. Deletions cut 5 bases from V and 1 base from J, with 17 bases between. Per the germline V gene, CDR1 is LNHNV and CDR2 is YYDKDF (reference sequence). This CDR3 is CATSEGTTETNTEAFF. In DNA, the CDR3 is TGTGCCACCAGCGAGGGGACCACAGAGACGAACACTGAAGCTTTCTTT.

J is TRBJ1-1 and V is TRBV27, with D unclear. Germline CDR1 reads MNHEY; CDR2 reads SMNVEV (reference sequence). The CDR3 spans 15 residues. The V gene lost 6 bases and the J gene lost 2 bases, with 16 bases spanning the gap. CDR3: CASRPWTASNTEAFF. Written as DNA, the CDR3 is TGTGCCAGCAGACCATGGACGGCCAGCAACACTGAAGCTTTCTTT.

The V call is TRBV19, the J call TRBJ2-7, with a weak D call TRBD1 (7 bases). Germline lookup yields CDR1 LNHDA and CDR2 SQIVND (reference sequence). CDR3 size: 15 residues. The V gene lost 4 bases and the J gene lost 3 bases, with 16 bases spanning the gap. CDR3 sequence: CASSRAGTAGYEQYF. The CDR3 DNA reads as TGTGCCAGTAGTAGGGCCGGGACAGCGGGCTACGAGCAGTACTTC.

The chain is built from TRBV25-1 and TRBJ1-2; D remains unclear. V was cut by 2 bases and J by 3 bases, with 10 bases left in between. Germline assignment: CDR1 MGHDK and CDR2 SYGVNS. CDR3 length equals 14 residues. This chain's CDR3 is CASSEPRTHYGYTF. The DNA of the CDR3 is TGTGCCAGCAGTGAACCCAGGACGCACTATGGCTACACCTTC.

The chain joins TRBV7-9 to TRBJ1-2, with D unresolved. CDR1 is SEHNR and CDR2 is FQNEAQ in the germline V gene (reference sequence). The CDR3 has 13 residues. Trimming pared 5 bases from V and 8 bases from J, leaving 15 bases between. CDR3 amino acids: CASSDGLWEGYTF. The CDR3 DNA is TGTGCCAGCAGCGACGGGTTGTGGGAGGGCTACACCTTC.

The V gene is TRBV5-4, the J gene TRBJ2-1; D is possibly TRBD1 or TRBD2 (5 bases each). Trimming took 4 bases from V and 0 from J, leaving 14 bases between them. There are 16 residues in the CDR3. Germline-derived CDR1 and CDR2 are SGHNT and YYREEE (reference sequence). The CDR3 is CASSLAGTDSYNEQFF. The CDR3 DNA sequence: TGTGCCAGCAGCCTCGCAGGGACGGACTCCTACAATGAGCAGTTCTTC. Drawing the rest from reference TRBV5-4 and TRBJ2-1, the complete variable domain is ETGVTQSPTHLIKTRGQQVTLRCSSQSGHNTVSWYQQALGQGPQFIFQYYREEENGRGNFPPRFSGLQFPNYSSELNVNALELDDSALYLCASSLAGTDSYNEQFFGPGTRLTVL.

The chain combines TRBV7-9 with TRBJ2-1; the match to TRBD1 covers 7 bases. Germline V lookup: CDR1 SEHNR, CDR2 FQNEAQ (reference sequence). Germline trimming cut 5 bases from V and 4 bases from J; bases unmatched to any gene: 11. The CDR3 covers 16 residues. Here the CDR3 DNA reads TGTGCCAGCAGCCTAATCAGGGGGTCGAGGTACAATGAGCAGTTCTTC. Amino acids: CASSLIRGSRYNEQFF.

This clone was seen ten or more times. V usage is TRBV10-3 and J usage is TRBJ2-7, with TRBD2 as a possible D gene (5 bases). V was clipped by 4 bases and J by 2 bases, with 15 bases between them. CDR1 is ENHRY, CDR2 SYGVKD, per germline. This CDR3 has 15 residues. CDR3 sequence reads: CAISVVGVWAYEQYF. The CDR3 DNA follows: TGTGCCATCAGTGTGGTCGGGGTGTGGGCCTACGAGCAGTACTTC.

The CDR3 DNA is TGTGCCAGCAGTTTTTGGACAGGCCCTAACTATGGCTACACCTTC. Translation gives CASSFWTGPNYGYTF. This chain joins TRBV28 and TRBJ1-2; 7 bases are a match to TRBD1. V was pared by 3 bases and J by 0 bases, with 4 bases of the junction left unmatched. The CDR3 loop spans 15 amino acids. CDR1 MDHEN and CDR2 SYDVKM come from the germline V gene.